This T cell receptor beta chain emerged from a study of blood T cell repertoires in COVID-19. V lost 4 bases, J lost 5 bases, and 9 bases stayed unmatched. This CDR3 has 16 amino acids. Germline V gene lookup returns CDR1 KGHSH and CDR2 LQKENI. Using immunoSEQ multiplex PCR, the repertoire was profiled, and TCRdb retains in-frame clones only, with some absent. Of 70,000 to 80,000 clones listed, roughly 82% are singletons. The chain recombines TRBV18 with TRBJ1-2, with 11 bases fitting TRBD1. Sequenced sample: peripheral blood. This receptor was identified in a woman older than 75 with acute or convalescent COVID-19. The CDR3 DNA is TGTGCCAGCTCACGAGGACAGGGGGCGCCGGGGTATGGCTACACCTTC. Encoded protein: CASSRGQGAPGYGYTF. Looking up the rest from reference TRBV18 and TRBJ1-2 gives the full variable domain: NAGVMQNPRHLVRRRGQEARLRCSPMKGHSHVYWYRQLPEEGLKFMVYLQKENIIDESGMPKERFSAEFPKEGPSILRIQQVVRGDSAAYFCASSRGQGAPGYGYTFGSGTRLTVV.